This T cell receptor (beta chain) was observed in a study of CD8 T cells in ankylosing spondylitis. TCRdb re-analysed the 5' RACE reads in MiXCR, keeping a single row per CDR3 protein. In the table there are over 450,000 distinct CDR3 sequences, roughly an eighth of which are singletons. This clonotype was counted a few times. Its antigen is not known. General observations from the study: As reported, disease-linked clones showed significant enrichment in matched ankylosing spondylitis synovial fluid. Ankylosing spondylitis blood appeared to be characterized by a TCR beta motif of about eight highly homologous variants.

Germline CDR1 KGHDR, CDR2 SFDVKD. Trimming left V 1 base short and J 8 bases short, with 19 bases between. The CDR3 runs 17 residues. The rearrangement joins TRBV24-1 to TRBJ2-2; possibly TRBD2 for D (5 bases). The clonotype was recovered from a male donor with ankylosing spondylitis. Sequencing was carried out using blood, either unsorted or a sorted T cell fraction (not recorded which). The CDR3, as DNA: TGTGCCACCAGTGATTTTAAGGGAGTTCGGTTCTCAGGGGAGCTGTTTTTT. It specifies CATSDFKGVRFSGELFF.